This T cell receptor beta chain was recorded in a study of T-cell memory formation after mild COVID-19. Amplification by 5'RACE using constant-segment primers produced TCR alpha and TCR beta cDNA libraries that carried sample barcodes and UMIs. TCRdb passed the 5' RACE reads through MiXCR, listing each CDR3 protein once. Of 270,000 or so distinct CDR3 sequences listed, over 15% are singletons. About this clonotype itself: Its antigen is as yet unknown.

This CDR3 has 11 residues. CDR1 MDHEN and CDR2 SYDVKM come from the germline V gene. Deletions cut 10 bases from V and 1 base from J, with 7 bases between. Findings and caveats of the study: Clones which contracted sat mainly in CM and EM if CD4+, and in EMRA if CD8+.

The sample was PBMCs or a T cell subset sorted from them (not recorded which). The rearrangement joins TRBV28 to TRBJ1-1; no definite D call. This TCR was recovered from a man between 18 and 29 years old who had mild COVID-19 (a few samples of this study predate the infection). Cell type and time point are not known. The CDR3 DNA reads as TGTGCCACCTCAGGGAACACTGAAGCTTTCTTT. It is translated as CATSGNTEAFF.